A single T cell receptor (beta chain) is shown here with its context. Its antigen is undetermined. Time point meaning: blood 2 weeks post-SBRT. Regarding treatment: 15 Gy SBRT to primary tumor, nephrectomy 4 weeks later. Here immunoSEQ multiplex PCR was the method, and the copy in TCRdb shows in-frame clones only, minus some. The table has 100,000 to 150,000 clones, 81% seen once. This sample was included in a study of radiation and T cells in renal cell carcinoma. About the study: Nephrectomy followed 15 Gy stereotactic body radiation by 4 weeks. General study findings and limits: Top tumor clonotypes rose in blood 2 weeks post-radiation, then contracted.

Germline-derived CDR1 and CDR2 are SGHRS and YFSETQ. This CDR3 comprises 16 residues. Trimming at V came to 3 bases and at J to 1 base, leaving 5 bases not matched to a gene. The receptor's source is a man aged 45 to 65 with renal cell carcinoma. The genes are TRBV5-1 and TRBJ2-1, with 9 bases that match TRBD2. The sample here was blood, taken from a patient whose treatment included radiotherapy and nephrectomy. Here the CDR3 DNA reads TGCGCCAGCAGCTGGGGACTAGCCGGGTCCTACAATGAGCAGTTCTTC. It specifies CASSWGLAGSYNEQFF.